The source of this T cell receptor (beta chain) is a study of blood T cell repertoires in COVID-19. Study details: Both acute and convalescent COVID-19 samples were obtained from the United States, Italy and Spain. In each case, the material was cDNA or gDNA derived from T cells, B-cell-depleted T cells, or PBMCs.

Study processing details: Scientists estimated how many nucleated cells there were by amplifying reference gene primers. The assay was immunoSEQ multiplex PCR, and TCRdb's table has in-frame clones only and misses some. For V, J and clone size, that table is used; D and trimming come from the DNA. The sample comprises nearly 250,000 clones, about 89% of which are singletons, and about 1.6% rests with the top ten. This CDR3 is built from 12 residues. Trimming shortened V by 6 bases and J by 8 bases, and 13 bases separated the two germline ends. Germline V gives CDR1 SGHVS, CDR2 FNYEAQ. The chain uses TRBV7-6 and TRBJ1-2; D not certain. The sequenced material came from peripheral blood. The clonotype was recovered from a woman aged 55-70 years who had recovered from COVID-19. The CDR3 spells CASRSGSSGYTF. CDR3 sequence (DNA): TGTGCCAGCAGGTCAGGATCTTCCGGCTACACCTTC.